The 25 T cell receptor beta chains reported below all come from one sample, sequenced in a study of regulatory T cells in long-lasting Graves disease. Specified time point: newly diagnosed GD, antithyroid drugs for less than 3 months. Extracted RNA from PBMCs served as the source of the TCR library. With iRepertoire HTBI primers and Arm-PCR of CDR3 regions, TCR beta libraries were built. TCRdb re-derived calls from the multiplex PCR reads in MiXCR, one entry per CDR3 protein. The profile shows under 300,000 distinct CDR3 sequences, 15% to 20% of them singletons. This material consisted of peripheral blood mononuclear cells (PBMCs), taken at new diagnosis, from a patient treated with antithyroid drugs. These TCRs come from a female donor with Graves disease.

In its sample, this clonotype was seen many times. This chain connects TRBV20-1 to TRBJ2-3; D is perhaps TRBD2 (5 bases). The CDR3 spans 12 residues. V was shortened by 3 bases and J by 6 bases, with 10 bases between the two germline ends. The germline V gene encodes CDR1 DFQATT and CDR2 SNEGSKA (reference sequence). The CDR3 is CSASAGRDTQYF. The CDR3 DNA reads TGCAGTGCTAGTGCGGGCCGGGATACGCAGTATTTT.

This clonotype was recorded at least ten times. The V and J genes are TRBV20-1 and TRBJ2-2, with 14 bases that match TRBD2. Germline V CDR1 and CDR2: DFQATT, SNEGSKA (reference sequence). Trimming took 2 bases from V and 14 from J; bases not matched to a gene: 7. The CDR3 runs 14 residues. The CDR3: CSARKPGTSGSLFF. Here the CDR3 DNA reads TGCAGTGCTAGAAAGCCCGGGACTAGCGGGAGTCTGTTTTTT.

This clonotype was seen ten or more times. The junction differs from germline at one of its ends, possibly a read error. The V call is TRBV27, the J call TRBJ2-3; 13 positions agree with TRBD2. CDR1 is MNHEY and CDR2 is SMNVEV in the germline V gene (reference sequence). The CDR3 extends over 12 amino acids. This CDR3 reads CTSSSGLAGAYF. The CDR3 DNA is TGTACCAGCAGTTCAGGACTAGCGGGAGCGTATTTT.

A note on this clonotype: This may be a read error, as it is one base from a much larger clone. The genes are TRBV6-5 and TRBJ1-4, with D possibly matching TRBD1 (6 bases). This CDR3 has 15 amino acids. Trimming stripped 4 bases from V and 1 base from J, with 10 bases between. Germline assignment: CDR1 MNHEY and CDR2 SVGAGI. The CDR3: CASSSGDVTNEKLFF. The CDR3 DNA reads as TGTGCCAGCAGTTCAGGGGACGTAACTAATGAAAAACTGTTTTTT.

This clonotype was picked up many times. The chain is built from TRBV28 and TRBJ2-1, with 9 bases fitting TRBD1. The J segment lost 4 bases and the V segment lost 6 bases, leaving 4 bases of the junction unmatched. This CDR3 has 14 amino acids. CDR1 and CDR2 from the germline V gene are MDHEN and SYDVKM. The CDR3 protein is CASRRTGAYNEQFF. For the CDR3, the DNA is TGTGCCAGCAGACGGACAGGGGCTTACAATGAGCAGTTCTTC. The full variable domain, completed using reference TRBV28 and TRBJ2-1, is DVKVTQSSRYLVKRTGEKVFLECVQDMDHENMFWYRQDPGLGLRLIYFSYDVKMKEKGDIPEGYSVSREKKERFSLILESASTNQTSMYLCASRRTGAYNEQFFGPGTRLTVL.

The chain joins TRBV19 to TRBJ2-7, with TRBD1 identical over 9 bases. CDR3 length equals 14 residues. The ends lost 5 bases at V and 1 base at J; junction bases unmatched: 3. Per the germline V gene, CDR1 is LNHDA and CDR2 is SQIVND (reference sequence). CDR3 loop: CASSEDRGSYEQYF. As DNA, the CDR3 is TGTGCCAGTAGTGAGGACAGGGGATCCTACGAGCAGTACTTC.

This clonotype was observed many times. The chain has TRBV12-5 and TRBJ2-3; 9 positions agree with TRBD1. The CDR3 loop spans 13 amino acids. Trimming at V came to 4 bases and at J to 4 bases, leaving 0 bases not matched to a gene. CDR1 is LGHNT, CDR2 FRNRAP, per germline. The CDR3 protein is CASGWTGADTQYF. The CDR3 DNA is TGTGCTAGTGGTTGGACAGGGGCAGATACGCAGTATTTT.

This clonotype occurred many times. The rearrangement uses TRBV28 and TRBJ2-1, with D possibly being TRBD2 (6 bases). The V end was cut by 3 bases, the J end by 8 bases, with 26 bases between. The CDR3 contains 18 residues. CDR1 MDHEN and CDR2 SYDVKM come from the germline V gene. CDR3 DNA: TGTGCCAGCAGTTTGGTTGTGGAGGGCCAGTTTTTCTTGTATGAGCAGTTCTTC. As protein: CASSLVVEGQFFLYEQFF.

This clonotype was seen at least ten times. CDR3 loop: CASSTTGGVYEQYF. The CDR3 DNA sequence: TGTGCCAGCAGTACCACGGGGGGGGTTTACGAGCAGTACTTC. V usage is TRBV28 and J usage is TRBJ2-7; 8 bases align to TRBD2. The ends lost 5 bases at V and 4 bases at J; junction bases unmatched: 7. CDR3 length: 14 amino acids. The germline CDR1 and CDR2 sequences are MDHEN and SYDVKM.

This clonotype was detected a few times. V and J are TRBV19 and TRBJ2-1; D gene ambiguous. Judging by the DNA end, TRBJ2-5 fits better; the J call may be wrong. The CDR3 has 15 amino acids. The germline V gene has CDR1 LNHDA and CDR2 SQIVND (reference sequence). CDR3 DNA: TGTGCCAGTAGTGCCCCCAAGGACGGCCAAGAGACCCAGTACTTC. Residues: CASSAPKDGQETQYF.

The CDR3 region is CASSIGGDRGFKYSNQPQHF. CDR3 nucleotides: TGTGCCAGTAGTATAGGGGGGGACAGGGGTTTCAAATATAGCAATCAGCCCCAGCATTTT. The chain combines TRBV19 with TRBJ1-5; 10 bases fit TRBD1. The CDR3 loop spans 20 amino acids. V gave up 1 base and J gave up 0 bases; unmatched junction bases: 12. Germline CDR1 reads LNHDA; CDR2 reads SQIVND (reference sequence).

This clonotype was observed many times. V usage is TRBV24-1 and J usage is TRBJ2-1; tentatively, D is TRBD2 (5 bases). The CDR3 spans 20 residues. V lost 9 bases and J 6 bases, leaving 35 bases between the germline ends. Germline values: CDR1 KGHDR, CDR2 SFDVKD. The CDR3 DNA reads TGTGCCACCCCCCTCTCCCGAGCCTCTACAAAATCGGGATGGTTCAATGAGCAGTTCTTC. It specifies CATPLSRASTKSGWFNEQFF.

This clonotype was seen repeatedly, ten times or more. The V and J genes are TRBV27 and TRBJ2-7; the match to TRBD1 covers 10 bases. V was clipped by 2 bases and J by 6 bases; unmatched bases: 4. There are 14 residues in the CDR3. CDR1 is MNHEY and CDR2 is SMNVEV in the germline V gene (reference sequence). CDR3 in DNA: TGTGCCAGCAGTTTAGCGGGACAGGGGAGCGAGCAGTACTTC. Translated, it gives CASSLAGQGSEQYF.

In its sample, this clonotype was seen a few times. The final CDR3 position lacks the conserved phenylalanine or tryptophan, pointing to a likely read error. The chain employs TRBV12-3 or TRBV12-4 and TRBJ2-2, with D perhaps assigned TRBD1 or TRBD2 (5 bases each). The CDR3 sequence is 16 residues long. Trimming cost V 3 bases and J 4 bases, with 15 bases left between them. The CDR3 here is CASSLEARATTGELFS. The CDR3 DNA sequence: TGTGCCAGCAGTTTGGAGGCCAGGGCTACCACCGGGGAGCTGTTTTCT.

Ten or more counts support this clonotype. The chain combines TRBV7-2 with TRBJ1-1; a possible D gene is TRBD1 (5 bases). CDR1 and CDR2 from the germline V gene are SGHTA and FQGNSA. This CDR3 has 14 amino acids. Trimming cost V 5 bases and J 5 bases, with 15 bases left between them. The CDR3 DNA reads as TGTGCCAGCAGCCTCGGGGGATTAGAGACTGAAGCTTTCTTT. Its translation: CASSLGGLETEAFF.

CDR3 region: CASSSLGEQYF. Written as DNA, the CDR3 is TGTGCCAGCAGTTCATTGGGGGAGCAGTACTTC. The V gene is TRBV7-6, the J gene TRBJ2-7, with D uncertain. Germline V lookup: CDR1 SGHVS, CDR2 FNYEAQ. The CDR3 is made up of 11 amino acids. V shed 6 bases and J shed 7 bases, with 10 bases lying between them.

This clonotype was recorded a few times. The chain combines TRBV12-3 or TRBV12-4 with TRBJ2-5, with 10 bases aligning to TRBD2. V was clipped by 2 bases and J by 5 bases; unmatched bases: 5. The CDR3 loop spans 15 amino acids. The CDR3 sequence is CASSLSVAGGETQYF. In nucleotides, the CDR3 is TGTGCCAGCAGTTTATCCGTAGCGGGAGGTGAGACCCAGTACTTC.

This clonotype was observed many times. V gene TRBV11-2 combines with J gene TRBJ1-1; perhaps TRBD1 as D (5 bases). The germline V gene has CDR1 SGHAT and CDR2 FQNNGV. This CDR3 is built from 15 residues. The V end lost 6 bases, the J end lost 1 base, and 15 bases lay between the germline ends. DNA of the CDR3: TGTGCCAGCAGTATGGTTAGGGGTGGGAACACTGAAGCTTTCTTT. It yields the protein CASSMVRGGNTEAFF.

At least ten counts were recorded for this clonotype. This sequence joins TRBV3-1 and TRBJ1-3, with a tentative D call TRBD1 (5 bases). V shed 3 bases and J shed 0 bases, with 15 bases lying between them. The V gene's germline CDR1 is LGHDT and CDR2 YNNKEL (reference sequence). This CDR3 spans 17 amino acids. The chain's CDR3 is CASSQERDLSSGNTIYF. For the CDR3, the DNA is TGTGCCAGCAGCCAGGAAAGGGACCTGAGCTCTGGAAACACCATATATTTT.

The sample holds many counts of this clonotype. The chain is built from TRBV11-1 and TRBJ1-2; D call uncertain. CDR1 SGHAT and CDR2 FQDESV come from the germline V gene (reference sequence). Trimming stripped 6 bases from V and 4 bases from J, with 15 bases between. The CDR3 is made up of 14 amino acids. CDR3 sequence (DNA): TGTGCCAGCAGTAAACACGACGGGTCCTATGGCTACACCTTC. Residues: CASSKHDGSYGYTF.

This chain uses TRBV21-1 with TRBJ2-7; the D call in the table, TRBD2, was not verified against the DNA. TRBV21-1 corresponds to a pseudogene. The CDR3 is 16 residues long. The CDR3: CASSKGIEREVREQYF. The CDR3 DNA is TGTGCCAGCAGCAAAGGAATTGAACGGGAGGTCCGTGAGCAGTACTTC.

This clonotype came up many times. This chain uses TRBV12-3 or TRBV12-4 with TRBJ2-7; D is undetermined. The CDR3 sequence is 13 residues long. V lost 5 bases and J lost 2, with 10 bases in between. Here the CDR3 DNA reads TGTGCCAGCAGTCCCGCAGTCCCCTACGAGCAGTACTTC. Its protein is CASSPAVPYEQYF.

The table lists this clonotype with many counts. V usage is TRBV20-1 and J usage is TRBJ2-1; perhaps D is TRBD1 or TRBD2 (5 bases each). The CDR3 spans 11 residues. Trimming left V 6 bases short and J 12 bases short, with 15 bases between. Germline CDR1 is DFQATT and CDR2 is SNEGSKA (reference sequence). The CDR3 DNA follows: TGCAGTGCCCCGGATGAGGGGTTGCAGTTCTTC. Amino acids: CSAPDEGLQFF.

This clonotype was detected many times. Written as DNA, the CDR3 is TGTGCCAGTACTGACCCTGGACGAGTAGCCGGAAAAGAGTACAATGAGCAGTTCTTC. This codes for CASTDPGRVAGKEYNEQFF. This rearrangement joins TRBV19 to TRBJ2-1; D is undetermined. Looked up from germline, CDR1 is LNHDA and CDR2 is SQIVND (reference sequence). Trimming took off 7 bases at V and 4 bases at J, with 29 bases between the two ends. The length of the CDR3 is 19 residues.

There are many counts of this clonotype. The V gene is TRBV18, the J gene TRBJ2-7; D is possibly TRBD1 (5 bases). This CDR3 contains 12 residues. V lost 6 bases and J 3 bases, leaving 9 bases between the germline ends. CDR1 and CDR2 from the germline V gene are KGHSH and LQKENI. The CDR3: CASSRQNYEQYF. CDR3 DNA: TGTGCCAGCTCCCGACAGAACTACGAGCAGTACTTC.